This is a list of T cell receptor beta chains from one sample in a study of blood T cell repertoires in COVID-19. Some clones are missing from TCRdb's copy, which holds only in-frame ones; the method was immunoSEQ multiplex PCR. The data hold nearly 95,000 clones, with around four fifths observed a single time. The source material was peripheral blood. These receptors were collected from a human donor in a cohort sampled during active COVID-19. Both conserved end residues are part of each CDR3. D genes are given only for firm matches. Clone size appears in some rows only: once, few, many, or a class for an expanded clone.

TRBJ2-1,TRBV27,.,TRBD2,CASSPKFFSGTSGSNEQFF,TGTGCCAGCAGTCCCAAATTTTTTTCCGGGACTAGCGGTAGCAATGAGCAGTTCTTC
TRBJ2-7,TRBV6-6,once,TRBD1,CASSYGTGASYEQYF,TGTGCCAGCAGTTACGGGACAGGCGCCTCCTACGAGCAGTACTTC
TRBJ2-2,TRBV11-2,.,TRBD2,CASSSRLAQNGELFF,TGTGCCAGCAGCTCCAGACTAGCCCAGAACGGGGAGCTGTTTTTT
TRBJ2-5,TRBV7-9,.,TRBD1,CASSSPPGQAQETQYF,TGTGCCAGCAGTTCCCCTCCGGGACAGGCACAAGAGACCCAGTACTTC
TRBJ1-5,TRBV28,.,.,CASSLQAHNQPQHF,TGTGCCAGCAGTTTACAGGCGCACAATCAGCCCCAGCATTTT
TRBJ1-1,TRBV6-6,once,TRBD1,CASSPRDRGLSNTEAFF,TGTGCCAGCAGTCCGCGGGACAGGGGGCTAAGCAACACTGAAGCTTTCTTT
TRBJ1-2,TRBV11-2,.,TRBD1,CASSLVGGQAYGYTF,TGTGCCAGCAGCTTAGTAGGGGGACAGGCGTACGGCTACACCTTC
TRBJ2-1,TRBV29-1,.,TRBD2,CSVAKRGTYNEQFF,TGCAGCGTTGCGAAGCGGGGTACCTACAATGAGCAGTTCTTC
TRBJ2-7,TRBV5-1,.,TRBD1,CASSLRTGGYEQYF,TGCGCCAGCAGCCTTCGGACAGGGGGCTACGAGCAGTACTTC
TRBJ1-5,TRBV28,many,.,CASSLAGNNQPQHF,TGTGCCAGCAGTTTAGCGGGGAACAATCAGCCCCAGCATTTT
TRBJ1-5,TRBV28,.,.,CASRSSGQMYSNQPQHF,TGTGCCAGCAGAAGTTCTGGACAAATGTATAGCAATCAGCCCCAGCATTTT
TRBJ1-1,TRBV11-2,.,.,CASRAGLRDTEAFF,TGTGCCAGCCGGGCGGGGCTCCGAGACACTGAAGCTTTCTTT
TRBJ2-5,TRBV30,few,TRBD2,CAWSVGGGVKTQYF,TGTGCCTGGAGTGTAGGCGGGGGTGTGAAGACCCAGTACTTC
TRBJ2-3,TRBV7-9,.,TRBD2,CASSLSLSGSADTQYF,TGTGCCAGCAGCTTATCATTAAGCGGGAGTGCAGATACGCAGTATTTT
TRBJ2-7,TRBV11-2,.,.,CASSRRGFSSYEQYF,TGTGCCAGCAGCCGACGGGGGTTTAGCTCCTACGAGCAGTACTTC
TRBJ2-2,TRBV3-1/TRBV3-2,.,.,CASSPSRRAGELFF,TGTGCCAGCAGCCCCTCCCGGAGGGCCGGGGAGCTGTTTTTT
TRBJ2-1,TRBV10-1,.,TRBD2,CASSRGTSKNEQFF,TGCGCCAGCAGTCGTGGGACTAGCAAAAATGAGCAGTTCTTC
TRBJ2-7,TRBV10-1,.,TRBD1,CASSSNRGGYEQYF,TGCGCCAGCAGCTCAAACAGGGGTGGCTACGAGCAGTACTTC
TRBJ2-2,TRBV7-3,once,.,CASSSPNSGELFF,TGTGCCAGCAGCTCCCCTAACTCCGGGGAGCTGTTTTTT
TRBJ2-7,TRBV18,.,TRBD1,CASSLSTGDEQYF,TGTGCCAGCTCACTATCTACAGGGGACGAGCAGTACTTC
TRBJ1-2,TRBV3-1/TRBV3-2,few,.,CASSREGGTVGYTF,TGTGCCAGCAGCCGCGAGGGGGGGACCGTGGGCTACACCTTC
TRBJ2-5,TRBV20-1,.,TRBD1,CSASFEQQGAGETQYF,TGCAGTGCTAGTTTCGAACAACAGGGGGCGGGAGAGACCCAGTACTTC
TRBJ1-4,TRBV7-9,.,TRBD1,CASSLQTGREKLFF,TGTGCCAGCAGCCTACAGACAGGGCGGGAAAAACTGTTTTTT
TRBJ1-4,TRBV2,.,.,CASSTREKLFF,TGTGCCAGCAGCACGAGGGAAAAACTGTTTTTT
TRBJ2-7,TRBV30,.,TRBD2,CASRGGEYEQYF,TGTGCCTCCCGGGGGGGAGAATACGAGCAGTACTTC
TRBJ1-1,TRBV27,.,.,CASKNRAMNTEAFF,TGTGCCAGCAAAAACAGGGCTATGAACACTGAAGCTTTCTTT
TRBJ1-1,TRBV11-1,.,.,CASSLAGTVTEAFF,TGTGCCAGCAGCTTAGCAGGCACAGTCACTGAAGCTTTCTTT
TRBJ1-2,TRBV9,.,.,CASSPQQRNYGYTF,TGTGCCAGCAGCCCGCAACAGAGAAACTATGGCTACACCTTC
TRBJ2-3,TRBV3-1/TRBV3-2,.,.,CASSQFNTQYF,TGTGCCAGCAGCCAATTCAATACGCAGTATTTT
TRBJ2-2,TRBV5-5,.,.,CASSLKLQSNTGELFF,TGTGCCAGCAGCTTGAAGTTACAGTCGAACACCGGGGAGCTGTTTTTT
TRBJ1-1,TRBV21-1,few,.,CASSQARDRGDTEAFF,TGTGCCAGCAGCCAGGCCCGGGACAGGGGAGACACTGAAGCTTTCTTT
TRBJ2-7,TRBV27,.,.,CASSWGQGSYEQYF,TGTGCCAGCAGCTGGGGGCAGGGCTCCTACGAGCAGTACTTC
TRBJ1-5,TRBV7-2,.,.,CASGQPNQPQHF,TGTGCCTCTGGACAGCCCAATCAGCCCCAGCATTTT
TRBJ1-4,TRBV19,few,.,CASKGGAATNEKLFF,TGTGCCAGTAAGGGGGGGGCTGCGACTAATGAAAAACTGTTTTTT
TRBJ2-1,TRBV7-2,.,TRBD2,CASSPQVLAGNDEQFF,TGTGCCAGCAGCCCTCAGGTCCTAGCGGGGAATGATGAGCAGTTCTTC
TRBJ2-7,TRBV2,.,.,CASSGGRGWEQYF,TGTGCCAGCAGTGGTGGCAGGGGTTGGGAGCAGTACTTC
TRBJ2-5,TRBV5-1,once,.,CASSFQGEGYETQYF,TGCGCCAGCAGCTTTCAAGGAGAAGGATACGAGACCCAGTACTTC
TRBJ2-7,TRBV6-6,.,TRBD2,CASIKGLAGSYEQYF,TGTGCCAGCATTAAGGGACTAGCGGGGTCGTACGAGCAGTACTTC
TRBJ1-5,TRBV5-1,.,.,CASSYSDGVNQPQHF,TGCGCCAGCAGTTATTCGGACGGGGTTAATCAGCCCCAGCATTTT
TRBJ2-2,TRBV7-9,.,TRBD2,CASSLVGLAGVGGTGELFF,TGTGCCAGCAGCTTAGTCGGACTAGCGGGAGTAGGCGGCACCGGGGAGCTGTTTTTT
TRBJ1-2,TRBV19,.,TRBD1,CASSTGTAYLYGYTF,TGTGCCAGTAGTACCGGGACAGCATATCTCTATGGCTACACCTTC
TRBJ2-3,TRBV4-1,once,TRBD2,CASGGGPLTDTQYF,TGCGCCAGCGGCGGGGGGCCCCTCACAGATACGCAGTATTTT
TRBJ2-2,TRBV6-6,.,.,CASSFLQDTGELFF,TGTGCCAGCAGCTTTCTACAGGACACCGGGGAGCTGTTTTTT
TRBJ2-7,TRBV6-1,few,TRBD1,CASSERDRGEVESYEQYF,TGTGCCAGCAGTGAAAGGGACAGGGGTGAAGTGGAGTCCTACGAGCAGTACTTC
TRBJ1-1,TRBV18,.,.,CASSPSLMNTEAFF,TGTGCCAGCTCACCGAGCCTGATGAACACTGAAGCTTTCTTT
TRBJ1-3,TRBV6-1,few,.,CASSEVPRGNTIYF,TGTGCCAGCAGTGAAGTCCCGAGAGGAAACACCATATATTTT
TRBJ2-7,TRBV28,.,TRBD1,CASSLSNHRGATYEQYF,TGTGCCAGCAGTTTATCCAATCACAGGGGAGCGACCTACGAGCAGTACTTC
TRBJ2-7,TRBV4-1,few,TRBD2,CASSRLAGGMYEQYF,TGCGCCAGCAGCCGGTTGGCGGGAGGAATGTACGAGCAGTACTTC
TRBJ2-7,TRBV5-1,many,TRBD2,CASSSDGRAGNEQYF,TGCGCCAGCAGCTCGGATGGGAGGGCCGGGAACGAGCAGTACTTC
TRBJ2-1,TRBV30,.,.,CAWTTTGSYNEQFF,TGTGCCTGGACCACCACCGGGAGCTACAATGAGCAGTTCTTC
TRBJ1-6,TRBV4-1,.,TRBD1,CASSLTGAAPSPLHF,TGCGCCAGCAGCCTCACAGGGGCCGCACCTTCACCCCTCCACTTT
TRBJ1-2,TRBV12-3/TRBV12-4,.,.,CASSLWGDGYTF,TGTGCCAGCAGTTTGTGGGGAGATGGCTACACCTTC
TRBJ1-5,TRBV7-8,.,TRBD1,CASSSGQPGNQPQHF,TGTGCCAGCAGCTCGGGACAGCCTGGCAATCAGCCCCAGCATTTT
TRBJ2-2,TRBV6-5,few,.,CASSYSLQGTGELFF,TGTGCCAGCAGTTACAGCCTACAGGGTACCGGGGAGCTGTTTTTT
TRBJ2-1,TRBV4-1,.,TRBD2,CASSQEEASPGGQFF,TGCGCCAGCAGCCAAGAGGAGGCAAGTCCGGGGGGGCAGTTCTTC
TRBJ1-2,TRBV2,.,.,CASSPVYGYTF,TGTGCCAGCAGTCCAGTCTATGGCTACACCTTC
TRBJ1-1,TRBV7-9,.,.,CASSPGRGAFF,TGTGCCAGCAGCCCAGGGAGGGGAGCTTTCTTT
TRBJ1-3,TRBV28,.,.,CASSSPRGFENTIYF,TGTGCCAGCAGTTCCCCCCGGGGTTTCGAAAACACCATATATTTT
TRBJ2-2,TRBV12-5,.,TRBD1,CAIQGAGTGELFF,TGTGCTATTCAGGGGGCAGGGACCGGGGAGCTGTTTTTT